The 14 T cell receptor beta chains presented below share a single source sample, sequenced in a study of blood T cell repertoires in COVID-19. Method: immunoSEQ multiplex PCR; TCRdb's copy keeps in-frame clones and lacks some. The table has some 60,000 clones, around 70% seen once. Material: peripheral blood. The receptors here all came from a woman between 45 and 60 years old with active or convalescent COVID-19.

The gene calls are TRBV2 and TRBJ2-1; TRBD1 matches 7 bases. The germline gives CDR1 SNHLY, CDR2 FYNNEI. The CDR3 is 15 amino acids. The V segment lost 3 bases and the J segment 5 bases; nucleotides outside the gene matches: 7. CDR3 region: CASSEIRGPNNEQFF. The CDR3, as DNA: TGTGCCAGCAGTGAGATAAGGGGGCCCAACAATGAGCAGTTCTTC.

The chain joins TRBV30 to TRBJ2-7, with D possibly matching TRBD1 (6 bases). V gave up 2 bases and J gave up 4 bases, with 9 bases separating them. Germline lookup yields CDR1 GTSNPN and CDR2 SVGIG (reference sequence). The CDR3 extends over 12 amino acids. The CDR3 region is CAWSLQGYEQYF. In DNA, the CDR3 is TGTGCCTGGAGTTTACAGGGATACGAGCAGTACTTC.

The rearrangement joins TRBV24-1 to TRBJ1-5, with D possibly being TRBD1 (6 bases). The V and J ends lost 4 bases and 2 bases respectively, with 8 bases between them. The germline V gene encodes CDR1 KGHDR and CDR2 SFDVKD. The length of the CDR3 is 14 residues. The CDR3 DNA reads TGTGCCACCAGTGAACCAGGGGGCAATCAGCCCCAGCATTTT. This sequence encodes CATSEPGGNQPQHF.

The CDR3 protein is CASSLAPGYSPLHF. For the CDR3, the DNA is TGTGCCAGCAGCTTGGCCCCGGGATATTCACCCCTCCACTTT. The chain links TRBV5-6 to TRBJ1-6; no firm D call. Trimming left V 0 bases short and J 8 bases short, with 9 bases between. Per germline, CDR1 SGHDT and CDR2 YYEEEE. The CDR3 sequence is 14 residues long.

The rearrangement joins TRBV10-3 to TRBJ2-1; a weak D match, TRBD1 (6 bases). The CDR3 runs to 13 residues. Germline values: CDR1 ENHRY, CDR2 SYGVKD. Deletions cut 11 bases from V and 5 bases from J, with 16 bases between. CDR3 loop: CASSPWGHNEQFF. CDR3 nucleotides: TGTGCCTCCTCCCCTTGGGGGCACAATGAGCAGTTCTTC.

The table lists this clone with a count of one. The chain links TRBV6-5 to TRBJ1-2; D unclear. There are 11 residues in the CDR3. Germline CDR1 is MNHEY and CDR2 is SVGAGI. The V gene lost 7 bases and the J gene lost 9 bases, with 12 bases spanning the gap. CDR3 region: CASTSGGSYTF. The CDR3 bases are TGTGCCAGCACCTCAGGTGGCAGCTACACCTTC.

This clone was picked up a small number of times. The chain couples TRBV5-6 to TRBJ2-1; tentative D call: TRBD2 (5 bases). Germline V gene sequence: CDR1 SGHDT, CDR2 YYEEEE. V was cut by 4 bases and J by 5 bases, with 22 bases left in between. The CDR3 contains 17 residues. The CDR3 DNA reads TGTGCCAGCAGCCCACGAACTAGGGCTAATTTAGACAATGAGCAGTTCTTC. Amino acids: CASSPRTRANLDNEQFF.

The V gene is TRBV12-3 or TRBV12-4, the J gene TRBJ1-5, with unresolved D. V gave up 4 bases and J gave up 4 bases, with 8 bases separating them. The CDR3 loop spans 13 amino acids. The CDR3 reads CASSWRVNQPQHF. Written as DNA, the CDR3 is TGTGCCAGCAGTTGGCGGGTAAATCAGCCCCAGCATTTT.

The V call is TRBV5-5, the J call TRBJ1-2; D gene ambiguous. From germline, CDR1 is SGHKS and CDR2 YYEKEE (reference sequence). The CDR3 runs to 13 residues. The ends were cut back, 2 bases at V and 8 bases at J, with 13 bases in the middle. CDR3: CASSFHSIEGYTF. The CDR3 region has the DNA TGTGCCAGCAGCTTCCACTCGATTGAGGGCTACACCTTC.

The gene calls are TRBV7-2 and TRBJ2-7, with 7 bases lining up with TRBD2. Germline trimming cut 1 base from V and 4 bases from J; bases unmatched to any gene: 7. This CDR3 region has 15 residues. CDR1 and CDR2 (germline): SGHTA, FQGNSA. CDR3 residues: CASSLDLAAHYEQYF. CDR3 coding DNA: TGTGCCAGCAGCTTAGATCTAGCGGCACATTACGAGCAGTACTTC.

The gene calls are TRBV9 and TRBJ1-2, with a possible D match to TRBD1 (6 bases). This CDR3 is built from 13 residues. The V end was cut by 2 bases, the J end by 6 bases, with 11 bases between. Germline CDR1 is SGDLS and CDR2 is YYNGEE. The CDR3 loop is CASSVRDTHGYTF. In DNA, the CDR3 is TGTGCCAGCAGCGTCAGGGACACCCATGGCTACACCTTC.

V and J are TRBV18 and TRBJ1-2; 10 bases are shared with TRBD1. The V and J ends lost 1 base and 7 bases, in that order; junction bases with no gene match: 6. Germline V gene data show CDR1 as KGHSH and CDR2 as LQKENI. This CDR3 spans 15 amino acids. The CDR3 spells CASSPQGQGRSGYTF. The CDR3 DNA reads as TGTGCCAGCTCACCACAGGGACAGGGGAGGAGTGGCTACACCTTC.

The V call is TRBV10-1, the J call TRBJ1-4, with a possible D match to TRBD1 (5 bases). Trimming cost V 0 bases and J 8 bases, with 13 bases left between them. Germline V lookup: CDR1 WNHNN, CDR2 SYGVQD (reference sequence). The CDR3 totals 15 residues. This CDR3 reads CASSESAREGEKLFF. DNA for the CDR3: TGCGCCAGCAGTGAGTCCGCCAGGGAAGGGGAAAAACTGTTTTTT.

V and J are TRBV9 and TRBJ1-1; D is unresolved. Deletions cut 0 bases from V and 2 bases from J, with 8 bases between. CDR3 length: 14 residues. Per the germline V gene, CDR1 is SGDLS and CDR2 is YYNGEE. The CDR3 region is CASSVVAANTEAFF. The CDR3 DNA reads TGTGCCAGCAGCGTAGTGGCGGCTAACACTGAAGCTTTCTTT.